This TCR beta chain was recovered during a study of control samples from healthy donors and cancer patients. This CDR3 has 13 amino acids. V lost 2 bases to trimming and J lost 8 bases; unmatched junction nucleotides: 5. Germline CDR1 reads MGHRA; CDR2 reads YSYEKL. TCRdb's table, derived via immunoSEQ multiplex PCR, lists solely in-frame clones and lacks some. Of approximately 150,000 clones in the sample, more than 80% were seen once. This clone was detected only once. The V and J genes are TRBV4-1 and TRBJ1-1, with 7 nucleotides matching TRBD1. The source of this sequence is a man aged 18 to 30 in good health. The sequencing input was blood. The CDR3 reads CASSQQRDREAFF. As DNA, the CDR3 is TGCGCCAGCAGCCAACAGAGGGACAGAGAAGCTTTCTTT.